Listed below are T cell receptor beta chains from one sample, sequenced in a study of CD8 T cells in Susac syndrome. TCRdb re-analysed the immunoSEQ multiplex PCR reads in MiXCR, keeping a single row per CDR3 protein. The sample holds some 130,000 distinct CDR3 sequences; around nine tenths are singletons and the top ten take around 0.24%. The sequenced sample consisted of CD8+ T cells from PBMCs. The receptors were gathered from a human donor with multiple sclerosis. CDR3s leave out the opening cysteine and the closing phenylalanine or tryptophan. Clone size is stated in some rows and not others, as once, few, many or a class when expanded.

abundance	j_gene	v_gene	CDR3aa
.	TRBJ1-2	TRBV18	ASSPPGRYGYT
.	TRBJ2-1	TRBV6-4	ASSDGETSYNEQF
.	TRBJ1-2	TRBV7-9	ASSPEGGAYGYT
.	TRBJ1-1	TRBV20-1	SATPPWGVPSEAF
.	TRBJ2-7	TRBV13	ASSAPNSGGEQY
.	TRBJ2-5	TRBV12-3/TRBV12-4	ASSFGGRQETQY
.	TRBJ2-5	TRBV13	ASSPGLETQY
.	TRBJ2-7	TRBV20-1	SARASGRAEQY
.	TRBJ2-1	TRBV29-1	SVEYWGEQF
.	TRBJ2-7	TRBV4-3	ASSQTTGGIYEQY
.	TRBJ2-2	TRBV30	ALRDRTNTGELF
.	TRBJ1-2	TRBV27	ASSFRDTYGYT
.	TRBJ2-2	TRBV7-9	ASSLFGETGELF
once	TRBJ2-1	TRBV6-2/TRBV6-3	ASSYSVQREGPYNEQF
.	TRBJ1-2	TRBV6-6	AIGGAYGYT
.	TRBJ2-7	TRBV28	ASSVDSGHEQY
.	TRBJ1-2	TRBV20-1	SASPGQVGYGYT
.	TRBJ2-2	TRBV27	ASSFEFRADNTGELF
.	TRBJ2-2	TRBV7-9	ASRATSGYPTGELF
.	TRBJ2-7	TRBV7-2	ASSLVADEQY
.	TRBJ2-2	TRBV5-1	ASSFRGTTGELF
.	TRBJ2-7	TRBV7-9	ASSLRYEQY
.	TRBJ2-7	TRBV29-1	SVAPWESHEQY
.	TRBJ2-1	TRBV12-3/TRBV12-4	ASSSLGAYEQF
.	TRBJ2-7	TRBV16	ASSHLGGGEQY